This T cell receptor (beta chain) derives from a study of CD8+ T cells in alopecia areata. Turning to the study itself: Approximately 6-11-week-old female C3H/HeJ mice were grafted with skin from spontaneously alopecic 6-12-month-old C3H/HeJ graft donors.

The study's findings and limits: Lesional scalp displayed greater clonality than normal scalp, most notably in alopecia totalis/universalis. TCR sharing across patients was less clear than in mice, possibly HLA-related.

RNA extraction was followed by reverse transcription into cDNA, which acted as the sequencing template. Libraries were prepared by immunoSEQ multiplex PCR; TCRdb keeps only in-frame clonotypes and omits some of them. Recorded here are 290,000 or so clones, none singletons. This clone was detected only a few times. Antigen specificity is unknown. Gene names are mouse gene names. The read ends 4 residues early relative to the CDR3; the germline J gene fills the gap. V lost 5 bases, J lost 3 bases, and 3 bases stayed unmatched. CDR1 and CDR2 from the germline V gene are FNHDT and SITEND (reference sequence). There are 13 residues in the CDR3. Sorting relied on CD4, CD8alpha, NKG2D, NKG2ACE and other markers applied to pooled cutaneous lymph node cells.

The rearrangement uses TRBV19 and TRBJ2-7; 9 positions match TRBD2. The clonotype comes from a C3H/HeJ mouse with alopecia areata. MHC haplotype here: H2-k. Sequencing was carried out using CD4+ T cells sorted from a lymph node. The CDR3 loop reads CASRRLGDYEQYF. The DNA read from the CDR3 is TGTGCCAGCAGAAGACTGGGGGACTAT.